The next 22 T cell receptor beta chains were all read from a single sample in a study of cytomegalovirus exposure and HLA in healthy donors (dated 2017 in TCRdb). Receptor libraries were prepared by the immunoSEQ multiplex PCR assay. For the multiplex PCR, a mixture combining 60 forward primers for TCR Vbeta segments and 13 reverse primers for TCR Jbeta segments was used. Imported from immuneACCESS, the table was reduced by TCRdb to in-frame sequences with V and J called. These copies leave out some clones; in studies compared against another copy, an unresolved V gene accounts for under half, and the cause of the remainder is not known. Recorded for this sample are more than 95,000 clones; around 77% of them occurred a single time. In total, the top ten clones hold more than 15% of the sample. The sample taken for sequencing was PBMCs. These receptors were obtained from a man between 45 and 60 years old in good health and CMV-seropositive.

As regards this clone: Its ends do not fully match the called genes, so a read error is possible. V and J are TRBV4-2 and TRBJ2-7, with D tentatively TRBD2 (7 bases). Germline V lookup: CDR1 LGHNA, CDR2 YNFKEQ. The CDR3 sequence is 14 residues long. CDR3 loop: CAGSPLGGADEQYF. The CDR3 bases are TGTGCCGGCAGCCCTCTAGGGGGGGCGGACGAGCAGTACTTC.

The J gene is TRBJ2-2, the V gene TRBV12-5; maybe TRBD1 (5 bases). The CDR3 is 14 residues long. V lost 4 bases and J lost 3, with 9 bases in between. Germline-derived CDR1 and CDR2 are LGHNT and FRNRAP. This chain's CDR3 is CASGSFRDTGELFF. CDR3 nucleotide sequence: TGTGCTAGTGGTTCGTTCAGGGACACCGGGGAGCTGTTTTTT.

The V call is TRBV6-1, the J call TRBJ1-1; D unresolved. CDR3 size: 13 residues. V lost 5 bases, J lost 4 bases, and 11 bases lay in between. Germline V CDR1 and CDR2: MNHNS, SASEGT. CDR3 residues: CASSPGFSTEAFF. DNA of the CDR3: TGTGCCAGCAGTCCCGGGTTCAGCACTGAAGCTTTCTTT.

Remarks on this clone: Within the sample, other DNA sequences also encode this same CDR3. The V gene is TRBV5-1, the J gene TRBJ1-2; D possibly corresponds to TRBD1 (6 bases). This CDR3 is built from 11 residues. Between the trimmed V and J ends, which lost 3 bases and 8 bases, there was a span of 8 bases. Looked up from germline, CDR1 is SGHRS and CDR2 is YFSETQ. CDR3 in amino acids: CASSSTGGYTF. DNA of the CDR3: TGCGCCAGCAGCTCGACAGGCGGCTACACCTTC. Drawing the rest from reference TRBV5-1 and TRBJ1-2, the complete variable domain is KAGVTQTPRYLIKTRGQQVTLSCSPISGHRSVSWYQQTPGQGLQFLFEYFSETQRNKGNFPGRFSGRQFSNSRSEMNVSTLELGDSALYLCASSSTGGYTFGSGTRLTVV.

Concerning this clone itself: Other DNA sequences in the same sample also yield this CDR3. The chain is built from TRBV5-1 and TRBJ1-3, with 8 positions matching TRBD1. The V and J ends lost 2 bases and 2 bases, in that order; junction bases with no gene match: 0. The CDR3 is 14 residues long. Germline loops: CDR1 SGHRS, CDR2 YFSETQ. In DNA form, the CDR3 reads TGCGCCAGCAGCTTACAGGGGGCTGGAAACACCATATATTTT. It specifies CASSLQGAGNTIYF. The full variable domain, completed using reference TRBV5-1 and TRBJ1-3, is KAGVTQTPRYLIKTRGQQVTLSCSPISGHRSVSWYQQTPGQGLQFLFEYFSETQRNKGNFPGRFSGRQFSNSRSEMNVSTLELGDSALYLCASSLQGAGNTIYFGEGSWLTVV.

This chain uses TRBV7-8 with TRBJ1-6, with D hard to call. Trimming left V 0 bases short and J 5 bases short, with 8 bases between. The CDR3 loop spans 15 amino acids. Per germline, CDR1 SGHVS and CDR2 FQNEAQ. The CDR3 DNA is TGTGCCAGCAGCTTAGCCGCCGGGGATAATTCACCCCTCCACTTT. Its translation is CASSLAAGDNSPLHF.

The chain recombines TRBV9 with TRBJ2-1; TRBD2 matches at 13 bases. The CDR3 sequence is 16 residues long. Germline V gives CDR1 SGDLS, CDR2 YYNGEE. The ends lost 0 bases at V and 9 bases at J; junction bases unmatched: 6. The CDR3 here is CASSVGTSGGLGEQFF. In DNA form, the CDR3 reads TGTGCCAGCAGCGTAGGGACTAGCGGGGGATTGGGTGAGCAGTTCTTC.

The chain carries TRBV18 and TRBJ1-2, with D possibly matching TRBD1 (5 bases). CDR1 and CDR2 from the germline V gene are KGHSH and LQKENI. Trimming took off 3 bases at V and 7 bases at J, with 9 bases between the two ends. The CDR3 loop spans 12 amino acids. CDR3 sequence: CASSPRDFGYTF. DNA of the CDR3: TGTGCCAGCTCACCCAGGGATTTTGGCTACACCTTC.

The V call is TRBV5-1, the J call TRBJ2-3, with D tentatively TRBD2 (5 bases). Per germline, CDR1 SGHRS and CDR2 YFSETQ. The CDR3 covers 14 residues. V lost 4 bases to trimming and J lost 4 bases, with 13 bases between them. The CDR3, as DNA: TGCGCCAGCAGCCTCTTCGAGGGTGCAGATACGCAGTATTTT. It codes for CASSLFEGADTQYF.

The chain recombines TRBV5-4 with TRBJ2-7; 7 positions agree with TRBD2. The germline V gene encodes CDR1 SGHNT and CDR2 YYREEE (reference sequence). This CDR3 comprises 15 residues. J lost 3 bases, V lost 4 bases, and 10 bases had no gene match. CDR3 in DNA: TGTGCCAGCAGCCCACGATGGGGGGAGGGCTACGAGCAGTACTTC. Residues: CASSPRWGEGYEQYF.

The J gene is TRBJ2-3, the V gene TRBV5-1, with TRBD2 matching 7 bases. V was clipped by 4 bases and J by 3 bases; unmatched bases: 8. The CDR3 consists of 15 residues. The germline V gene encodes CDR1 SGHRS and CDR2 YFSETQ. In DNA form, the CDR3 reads TGCGCCAGCAGCCCGGCGGGAGTGATTACAGATACGCAGTATTTT. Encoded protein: CASSPAGVITDTQYF.

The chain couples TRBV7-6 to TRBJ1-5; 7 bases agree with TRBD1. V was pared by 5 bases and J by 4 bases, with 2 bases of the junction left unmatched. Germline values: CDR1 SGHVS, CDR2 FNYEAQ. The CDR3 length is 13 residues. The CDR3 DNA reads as TGTGCCAGCAGCCAGGGGGAGAATCAGCCCCAGCATTTT. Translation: CASSQGENQPQHF.

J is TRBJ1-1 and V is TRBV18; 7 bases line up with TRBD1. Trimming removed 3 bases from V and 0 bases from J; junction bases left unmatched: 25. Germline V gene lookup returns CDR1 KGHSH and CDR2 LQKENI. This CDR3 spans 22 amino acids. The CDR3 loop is CASSPGWTKTGHSGAMNTEAFF. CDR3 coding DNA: TGTGCCAGCTCACCCGGGTGGACCAAGACAGGGCACAGCGGCGCGATGAACACTGAAGCTTTCTTT.

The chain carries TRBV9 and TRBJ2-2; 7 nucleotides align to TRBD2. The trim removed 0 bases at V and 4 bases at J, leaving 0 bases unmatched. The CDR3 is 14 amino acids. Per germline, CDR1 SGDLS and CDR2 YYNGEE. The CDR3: CASSVGGGTGELFF. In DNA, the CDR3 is TGTGCCAGCAGCGTAGGGGGGGGCACCGGGGAGCTGTTTTTT.

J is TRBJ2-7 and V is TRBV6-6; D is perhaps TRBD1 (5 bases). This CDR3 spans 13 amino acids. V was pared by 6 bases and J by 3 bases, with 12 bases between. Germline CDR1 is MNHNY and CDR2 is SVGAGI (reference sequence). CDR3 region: CASRPSTDYEQYF. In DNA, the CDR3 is TGTGCCAGCAGACCCTCGACAGACTACGAGCAGTACTTC.

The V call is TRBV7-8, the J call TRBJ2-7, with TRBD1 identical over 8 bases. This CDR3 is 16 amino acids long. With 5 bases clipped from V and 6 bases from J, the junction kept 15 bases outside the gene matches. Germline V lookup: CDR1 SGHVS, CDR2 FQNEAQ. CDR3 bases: TGTGCCAGCAGCCTCTTTCCGGGACAGGATTTAACCGAGCAGTACTTC. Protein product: CASSLFPGQDLTEQYF.

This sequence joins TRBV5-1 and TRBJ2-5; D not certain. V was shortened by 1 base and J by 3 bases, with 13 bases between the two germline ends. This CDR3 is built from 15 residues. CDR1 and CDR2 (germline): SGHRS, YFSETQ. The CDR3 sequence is CASSLLGTREETQYF. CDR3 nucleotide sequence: TGCGCCAGCAGCTTGTTAGGCACCCGGGAAGAGACCCAGTACTTC.

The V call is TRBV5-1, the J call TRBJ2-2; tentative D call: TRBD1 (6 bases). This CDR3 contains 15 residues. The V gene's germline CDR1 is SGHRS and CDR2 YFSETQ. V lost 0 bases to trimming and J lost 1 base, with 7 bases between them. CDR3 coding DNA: TGCGCCAGCAGCTTGGCACAGGGGAACACCGGGGAGCTGTTTTTT. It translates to CASSLAQGNTGELFF. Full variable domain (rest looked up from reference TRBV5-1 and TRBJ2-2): KAGVTQTPRYLIKTRGQQVTLSCSPISGHRSVSWYQQTPGQGLQFLFEYFSETQRNKGNFPGRFSGRQFSNSRSEMNVSTLELGDSALYLCASSLAQGNTGELFFGEGSRLTVL.

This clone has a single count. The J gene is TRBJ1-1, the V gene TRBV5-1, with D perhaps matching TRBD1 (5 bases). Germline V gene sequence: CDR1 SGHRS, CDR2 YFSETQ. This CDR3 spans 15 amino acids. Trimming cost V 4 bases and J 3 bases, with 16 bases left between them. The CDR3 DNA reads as TGCGCCAGCAGCGGGCAGGGTTCGGCGGACACTGAAGCTTTCTTT. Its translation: CASSGQGSADTEAFF.

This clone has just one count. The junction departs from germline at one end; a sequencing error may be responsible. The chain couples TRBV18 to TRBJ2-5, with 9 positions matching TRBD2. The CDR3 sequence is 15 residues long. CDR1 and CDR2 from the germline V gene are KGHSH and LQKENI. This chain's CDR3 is CAGSLLAGSQETQYF. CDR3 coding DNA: TGTGCCGGCTCATTACTAGCGGGCAGCCAAGAGACCCAGTACTTC.

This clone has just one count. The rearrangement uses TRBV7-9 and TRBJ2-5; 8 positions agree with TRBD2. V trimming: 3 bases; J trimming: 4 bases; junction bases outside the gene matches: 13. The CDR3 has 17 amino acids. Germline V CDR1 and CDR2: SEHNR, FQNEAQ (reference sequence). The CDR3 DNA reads TGTGCCAGCAGCTTCTGGACTAGCACCGGCCCTCCAGAGACCCAGTACTTC. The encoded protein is CASSFWTSTGPPETQYF.

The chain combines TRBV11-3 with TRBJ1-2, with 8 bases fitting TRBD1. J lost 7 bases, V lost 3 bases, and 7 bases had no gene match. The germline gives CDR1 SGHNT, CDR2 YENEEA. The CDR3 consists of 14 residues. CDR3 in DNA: TGTGCCAGCAGCTTTGGATCAGGGGGCGGTGGCTACACCTTC. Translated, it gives CASSFGSGGGGYTF.